This T cell receptor beta chain was recovered during a study of blood T cells in healthy people across ages. Study summary: Capture via template switching afforded approximately one barcoded beta molecule per two T cells.

The CDR3 loop spans 17 amino acids. Germline loops: CDR1 MGHDK, CDR2 SYGVNS. V lost 4 bases and J lost 2; bases outside the gene matches: 7. The use of a sample-barcoded 5' primer and a J-beta primer mix characterized a second PCR of roughly 6 to 11 cycles. No fewer than 2.5 million CDR3-containing paired-end reads came from each sample. TCRdb analysed the 5' RACE reads with MiXCR anew, one entry per CDR3 protein. In the table there are more than 500,000 distinct CDR3 sequences, about 25% of which are singletons. This clonotype was counted a single time. A further study also used this sample, focusing on T cells of mothers and their children.

Sequenced: blood. The chain employs TRBV25-1 and TRBJ2-3, with TRBD2 matching over 12 bases. This clonotype was obtained from a boy between 2 and 15 years old in good health. The CDR3 DNA is TGTGCCAGCAGTGTATTACTAGCGGGAGGTGACACAGATACGCAGTATTTT. It is translated as CASSVLLAGGDTDTQYF.